This T cell receptor (beta chain) was documented in a study of T cell responses to AZD1222 COVID-19 vaccine. Some second doses came at about 4 weeks and others at about 12 weeks; these were pooled. Using immunoSEQ multiplex PCR, the repertoire was profiled, and TCRdb retains in-frame clones only, with some absent. Of 160,000 or so clones detected, around 94% appear once; the ten largest clones hold over 4.5%. This CDR3 spans 15 amino acids. CDR1 is MDHEN, CDR2 SYDVKM, per germline. Trimming shortened V by 6 bases and J by 0 bases, and 9 bases separated the two germline ends. Comment on this clone: Its target is unknown.

Study results and caveats: Vaccine-associated CD4 TCRs spanned spike, dominant at 160-218 and 743-854. Spike-specific TCR breadth and depth rose after two AZD1222 doses. Females outnumbered males among donors, who were mostly white British; clonal diversity was possibly underestimated.

The sample in question was peripheral blood, obtained 28 days after the second AZD1222 dose. The TCR originated in an adult who received the AZD1222 COVID-19 vaccine. V usage is TRBV28 and J usage is TRBJ1-6; D is unclear. The CDR3 reads CASRTGSSYNSPLHF. CDR3 coding DNA: TGTGCCAGCAGAACGGGGAGCTCCTATAATTCACCCCTCCACTTT.